This record looks at one TCR beta chain sequence and its context. It has no known antigen specificity. The junction and the germline gene differ at one end; a read error may be behind it. At diagnosis, tumor, uninvolved tumor-adjacent lung and peripheral blood were collected and then preserved as a mix of FFPE and fresh-frozen material. For TCR repertoire profiling, the blood samples were analyzed as peripheral blood mononuclear cells. From the cysteine up to the phenylalanine, the CDR3 has a length of 19 residues. Just CDR3 DNA is preserved here, 57 bases in frame from base 1. According to the germline V gene (reference sequence), CDR1 reads SSHAT and CDR2 reads FNYEAQ. The data were obtained in a study of T cells in localized non-small cell lung cancer (dated by TCRdb to 2019 to 2021). With regard to the full study: The study analyzed T cell repertoires of roughly 220 early-stage NSCLC patients, comparing tumors and uninvolved tumor-adjacent lungs. Of the NSCLC patients, 120 to 150 were male and about 97 were female, and the mean age was around 70 years. The cohort comprised around 240 treatment-naïve NSCLC patients with resected, localized lung tumors.

TCR beta CDR3 regions were sequenced from DNA using the immunoSEQ Assay. Per the authors' processing: To compute T cell density, TCR beta template counts were normalized to usable DNA, which was estimated by amplifying housekeeping genes. Richness was estimated using the preseqR package, with extrapolation to 400,000 templates for PBMC samples and to 120,000 templates for tissue samples. Clonality was defined as one minus Pielou's evenness. Differential abundance testing on productive amino-acid clonotypes, with a minimum total count of 5 and an alpha of 0.1, was used to identify tissue-enriched TCRs. The Jaccard Index and the Morisita Overlap Index were used to measure repertoire overlap between compartments. GLIPH grouped TCR beta CDR3s together with public tetramer-defined viral CDR3s, and a viral motif had to include at least three viral sequences and show V-gene enrichment. TCRdb carries this immuneACCESS record with in-frame sequences only. Its versions omit some clonotypes, under half of them owing to an unresolved V gene in the studies checked, with the rest unexplained. D and trimming were read from the DNA, whereas the V and J calls and clone size are those reported in that table. This sample has roughly 72,000 clones in its table, and approximately 80% of those were observed once. Roughly 9.8% of the sample belongs to the ten largest clones.

Broader findings and caveats from the paper: The highest T cell clonality was observed in uninvolved tumor-adjacent lung, where clonality exceeded that of tumor, suggesting that antigenic responses were more focused in uninvolved tumor-adjacent lung. Because of the exploratory design, TCR variables were selected using unadjusted p-values without false-discovery rate correction. Longer overall survival was associated with higher T cell density in blood, whereas shorter survival was associated with higher clonality in adjacent lung. Multi-region tumor sequencing was not performed, so intratumor heterogeneity could not be excluded. A median of about 53 of the top 100 tumor clones were detected in paired uninvolved adjacent lung, and 25 to 35 of these tumor clones were also found among the top 100 clones of the paired uninvolved adjacent lung.

The rearranged chain carries TRBV7-7 and TRBJ1-6, with TRBD1 perhaps the D gene, on 5 matching bases. The sequence came from a female donor aged 60 or older with stage I lung adenocarcinoma. The sample consisted of peripheral blood, taken before any cancer treatment. The CDR3: CASSQGRGVPSSYNSPLHF. Here is the DNA: TGTGCTAGCAGCCAAGGTAGGGGTGTACCTAGCTCCTATAATTCACCCCTCCACTTT.